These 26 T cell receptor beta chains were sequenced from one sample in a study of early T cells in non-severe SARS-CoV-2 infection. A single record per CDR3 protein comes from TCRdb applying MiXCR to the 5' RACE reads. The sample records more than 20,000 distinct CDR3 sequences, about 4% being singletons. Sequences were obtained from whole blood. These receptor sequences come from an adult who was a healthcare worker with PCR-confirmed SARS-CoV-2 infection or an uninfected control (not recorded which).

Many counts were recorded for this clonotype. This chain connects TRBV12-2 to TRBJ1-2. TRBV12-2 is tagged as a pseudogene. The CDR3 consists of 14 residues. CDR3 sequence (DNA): TGTGCAAGTCGCTCTAGTGTCGTTTTCGGTGGCTACACCTTC. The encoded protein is CASRSSVVFGGYTF.

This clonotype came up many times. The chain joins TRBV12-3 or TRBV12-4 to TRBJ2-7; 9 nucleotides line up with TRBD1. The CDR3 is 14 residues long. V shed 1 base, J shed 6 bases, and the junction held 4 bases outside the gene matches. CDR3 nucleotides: TGTGCCAGCAGTTTAGGGGGACAGGGACTCGAGCAGTACTTC. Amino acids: CASSLGGQGLEQYF.

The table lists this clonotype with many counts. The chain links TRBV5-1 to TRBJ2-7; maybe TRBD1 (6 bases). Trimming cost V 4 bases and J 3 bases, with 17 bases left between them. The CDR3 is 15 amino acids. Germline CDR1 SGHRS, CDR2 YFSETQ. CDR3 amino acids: CASSRDTTGNYEQYF. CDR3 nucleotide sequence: TGCGCCAGCAGCAGAGACACGACAGGCAACTACGAGCAGTACTTC. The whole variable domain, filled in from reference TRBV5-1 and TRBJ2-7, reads KAGVTQTPRYLIKTRGQQVTLSCSPISGHRSVSWYQQTPGQGLQFLFEYFSETQRNKGNFPGRFSGRQFSNSRSEMNVSTLELGDSALYLCASSRDTTGNYEQYFGPGTRLTVT.

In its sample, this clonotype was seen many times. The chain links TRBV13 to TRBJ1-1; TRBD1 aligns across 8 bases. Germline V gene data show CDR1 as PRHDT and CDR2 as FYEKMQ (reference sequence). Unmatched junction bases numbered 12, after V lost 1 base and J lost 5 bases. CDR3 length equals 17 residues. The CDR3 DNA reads TGTGCCAGCAGCTTAGATGCGACAGGGGAAAAATGGACTGAAGCTTTCTTT. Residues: CASSLDATGEKWTEAFF.

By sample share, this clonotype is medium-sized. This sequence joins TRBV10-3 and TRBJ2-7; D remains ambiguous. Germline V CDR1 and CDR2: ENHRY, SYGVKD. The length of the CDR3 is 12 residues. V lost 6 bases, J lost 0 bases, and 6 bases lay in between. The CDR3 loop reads CAISPPSYEQYF. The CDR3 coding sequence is TGTGCCATCAGCCCACCCTCCTACGAGCAGTACTTC.

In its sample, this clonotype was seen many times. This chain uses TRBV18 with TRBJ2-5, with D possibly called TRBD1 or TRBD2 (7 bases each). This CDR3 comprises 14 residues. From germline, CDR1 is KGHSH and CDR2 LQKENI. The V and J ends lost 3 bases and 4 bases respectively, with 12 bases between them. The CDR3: CASSPTGEGETQYF. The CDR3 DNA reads TGTGCCAGCTCACCCACAGGGGAGGGAGAGACCCAGTACTTC.

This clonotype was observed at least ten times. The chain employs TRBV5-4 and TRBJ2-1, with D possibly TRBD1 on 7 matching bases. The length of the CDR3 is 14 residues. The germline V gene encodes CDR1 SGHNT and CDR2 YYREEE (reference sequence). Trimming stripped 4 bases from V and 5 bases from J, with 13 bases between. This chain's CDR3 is CASSIRGAHNEQFF. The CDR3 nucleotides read TGTGCCAGCAGCATCAGGGGGGCCCACAATGAGCAGTTCTTC.

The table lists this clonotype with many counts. CDR3 nucleotides: TGTGCCAGCAGCTTTCGTCAAGCTCCCTACAATGAGCAGTTCTTC. Translation: CASSFRQAPYNEQFF. This chain joins TRBV7-3 and TRBJ2-1; D unresolved. In germline, CDR1 is SGHTA, CDR2 FQGTGA. Trimming removed 3 bases from V and 2 bases from J, with 11 bases in between. The length of the CDR3 is 15 residues. Full variable domain (missing parts from reference TRBV7-3 and TRBJ2-1): GAGVSQTPSNKVTEKGKYVELRCDPISGHTALYWYRQSLGQGPEFLIYFQGTGAADDSGLPNDRFFAVRPEGSVSTLKIQRTERGDSAVYLCASSFRQAPYNEQFFGPGTRLTVL.

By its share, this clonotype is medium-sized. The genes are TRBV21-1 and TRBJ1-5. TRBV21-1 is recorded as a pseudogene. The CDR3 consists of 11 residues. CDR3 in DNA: TGTGCCAGCAGCCCTCGCCAGCCCCAGCATTTT. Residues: CASSPRQPQHF.

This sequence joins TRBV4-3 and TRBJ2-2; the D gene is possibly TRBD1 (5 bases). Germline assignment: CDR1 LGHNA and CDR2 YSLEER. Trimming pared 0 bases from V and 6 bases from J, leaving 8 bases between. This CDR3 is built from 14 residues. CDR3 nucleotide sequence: TGCGCCAGCAGCCAAGATCAAGGGGCCGGGGAGCTGTTTTTT. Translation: CASSQDQGAGELFF.

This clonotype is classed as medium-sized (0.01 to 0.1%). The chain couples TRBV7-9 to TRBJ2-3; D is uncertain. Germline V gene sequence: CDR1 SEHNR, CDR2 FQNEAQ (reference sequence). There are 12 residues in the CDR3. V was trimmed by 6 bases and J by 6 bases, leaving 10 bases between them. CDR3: CASRSEWDTQYF. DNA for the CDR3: TGTGCCAGCAGGTCAGAGTGGGATACGCAGTATTTT. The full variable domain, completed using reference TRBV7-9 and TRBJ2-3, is DTGVSQNPRHKITKRGQNVTFRCDPISEHNRLYWYRQTLGQGPEFLTYFQNEAQLEKSRLLSDRFSAERPKGSFSTLEIQRTEQGDSAMYLCASRSEWDTQYFGPGTRLTVL.

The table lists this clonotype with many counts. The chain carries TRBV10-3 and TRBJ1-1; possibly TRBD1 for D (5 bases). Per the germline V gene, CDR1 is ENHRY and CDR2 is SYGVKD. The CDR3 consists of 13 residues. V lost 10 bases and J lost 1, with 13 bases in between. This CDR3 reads CANRRGTNTEAFF. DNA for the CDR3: TGTGCCAACCGACGGGGCACGAACACTGAAGCTTTCTTT.

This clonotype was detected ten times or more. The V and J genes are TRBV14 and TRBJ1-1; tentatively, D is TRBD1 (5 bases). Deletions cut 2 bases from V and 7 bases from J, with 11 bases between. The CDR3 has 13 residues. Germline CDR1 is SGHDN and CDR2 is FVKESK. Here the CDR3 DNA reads TGTGCCAGCAGCCAATATCAGCAGGGTGAAGCTTTCTTT. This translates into CASSQYQQGEAFF.

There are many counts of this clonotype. The CDR3 here is CASSFRGGETGELFF. The DNA of the CDR3 is TGTGCCAGCAGTTTTCGAGGGGGTGAAACCGGGGAGCTGTTTTTT. The chain uses TRBV28 and TRBJ2-2; maybe TRBD1 (6 bases). Germline CDR1 reads MDHEN; CDR2 reads SYDVKM. The V end lost 3 bases, the J end lost 5 bases, and 13 bases lay between the germline ends. The length of the CDR3 is 15 residues.

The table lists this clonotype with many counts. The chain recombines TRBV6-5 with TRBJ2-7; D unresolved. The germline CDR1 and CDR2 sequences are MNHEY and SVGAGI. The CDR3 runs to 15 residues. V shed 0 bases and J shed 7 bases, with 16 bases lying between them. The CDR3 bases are TGTGCCAGCAGTTACTCATCCGGACCCTGGTGGGAGCAGTACTTC. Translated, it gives CASSYSSGPWWEQYF.

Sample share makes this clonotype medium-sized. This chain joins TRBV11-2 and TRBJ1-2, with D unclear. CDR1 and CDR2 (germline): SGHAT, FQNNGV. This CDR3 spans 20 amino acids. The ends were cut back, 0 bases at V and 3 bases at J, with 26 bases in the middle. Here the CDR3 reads CASSLDESDPTIVLDYGYTF. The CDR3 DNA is TGTGCCAGCAGCTTAGATGAGTCGGATCCCACCATTGTCCTCGACTATGGCTACACCTTC.

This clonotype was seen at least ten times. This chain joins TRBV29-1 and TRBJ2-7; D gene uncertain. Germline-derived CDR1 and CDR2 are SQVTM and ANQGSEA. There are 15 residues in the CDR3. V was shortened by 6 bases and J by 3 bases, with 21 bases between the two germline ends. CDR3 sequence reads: CSVSPRRGAGYEQYF. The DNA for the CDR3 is TGCAGCGTATCCCCTAGACGAGGCGCTGGCTACGAGCAGTACTTC.

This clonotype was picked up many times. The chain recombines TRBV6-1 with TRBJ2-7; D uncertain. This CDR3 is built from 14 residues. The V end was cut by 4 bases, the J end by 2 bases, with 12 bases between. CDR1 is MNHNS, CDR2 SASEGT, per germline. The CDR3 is CASSASRVAYEQYF. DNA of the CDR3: TGTGCCAGCAGTGCCAGTAGGGTCGCCTACGAGCAGTACTTC.

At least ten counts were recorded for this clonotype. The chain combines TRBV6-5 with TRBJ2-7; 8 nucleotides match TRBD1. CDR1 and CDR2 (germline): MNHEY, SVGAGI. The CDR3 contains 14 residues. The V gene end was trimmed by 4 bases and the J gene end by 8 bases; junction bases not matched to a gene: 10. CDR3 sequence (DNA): TGTGCCAGCAGTTTCGACAGGGGTGAGAAGAAGCAGTACTTC. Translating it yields CASSFDRGEKKQYF.

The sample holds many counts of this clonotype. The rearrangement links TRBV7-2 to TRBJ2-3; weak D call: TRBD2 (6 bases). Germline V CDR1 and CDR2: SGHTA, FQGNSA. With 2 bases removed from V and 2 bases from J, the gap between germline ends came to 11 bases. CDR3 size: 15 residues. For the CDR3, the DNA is TGTGCCAGCAGCTTACTAGCGCGATCCACAGATACGCAGTATTTT. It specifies CASSLLARSTDTQYF.

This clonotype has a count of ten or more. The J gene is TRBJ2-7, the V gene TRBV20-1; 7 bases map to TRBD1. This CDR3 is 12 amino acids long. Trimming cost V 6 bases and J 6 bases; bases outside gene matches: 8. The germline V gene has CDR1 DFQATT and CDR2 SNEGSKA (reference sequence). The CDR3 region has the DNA TGCAGTGCCTTGGGGACAGTCGGCGAGCAGTACTTC. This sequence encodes CSALGTVGEQYF.

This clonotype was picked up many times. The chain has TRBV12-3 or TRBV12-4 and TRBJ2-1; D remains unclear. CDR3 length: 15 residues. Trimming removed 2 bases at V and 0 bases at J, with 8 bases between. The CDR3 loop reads CASSLKWGSYNEQFF. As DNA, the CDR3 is TGTGCCAGCAGTTTAAAGTGGGGCTCCTACAATGAGCAGTTCTTC.

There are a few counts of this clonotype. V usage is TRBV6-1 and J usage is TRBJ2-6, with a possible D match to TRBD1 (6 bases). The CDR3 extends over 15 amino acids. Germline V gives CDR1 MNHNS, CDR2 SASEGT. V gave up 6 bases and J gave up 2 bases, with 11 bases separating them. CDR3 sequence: CASSLDSTGANVLTF. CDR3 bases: TGTGCCAGCAGCTTGGACAGCACTGGGGCCAACGTCCTGACTTTC.

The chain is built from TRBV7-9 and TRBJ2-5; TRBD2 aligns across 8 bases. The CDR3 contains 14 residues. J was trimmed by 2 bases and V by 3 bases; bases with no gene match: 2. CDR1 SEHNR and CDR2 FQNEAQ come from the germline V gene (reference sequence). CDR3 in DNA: TGTGCCAGCAGCTTGGGACTAGGTCAAGAGACCCAGTACTTC. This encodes CASSLGLGQETQYF. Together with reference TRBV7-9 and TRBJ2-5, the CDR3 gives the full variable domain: DTGVSQNPRHKITKRGQNVTFRCDPISEHNRLYWYRQTLGQGPEFLTYFQNEAQLEKSRLLSDRFSAERPKGSFSTLEIQRTEQGDSAMYLCASSLGLGQETQYFGPGTRLLVL.

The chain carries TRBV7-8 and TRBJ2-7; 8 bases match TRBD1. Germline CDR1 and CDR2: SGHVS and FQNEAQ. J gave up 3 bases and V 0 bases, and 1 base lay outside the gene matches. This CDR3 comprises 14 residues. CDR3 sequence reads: CASSLADRDYEQYF. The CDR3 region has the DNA TGTGCCAGCAGCTTAGCGGACAGGGACTACGAGCAGTACTTC.

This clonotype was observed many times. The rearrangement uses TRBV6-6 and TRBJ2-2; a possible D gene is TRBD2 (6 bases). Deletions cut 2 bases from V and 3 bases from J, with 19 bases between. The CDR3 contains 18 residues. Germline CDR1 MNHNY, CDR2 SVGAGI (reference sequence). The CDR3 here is CASSYRPPTRGDTGELFF. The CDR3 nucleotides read TGTGCCAGCAGTTACCGTCCCCCCACGCGGGGAGACACCGGGGAGCTGTTTTTT.